The source of this T cell receptor beta chain is a study of OX40 agonist ivuxolimab in advanced cancers. Overall study: Those treated in dose escalation had hepatocellular carcinoma, melanoma, renal cell cancer or head and neck cancer.

The CDR3 spans 13 residues. Germline V gene sequence: CDR1 LGHNA, CDR2 YNFKEQ. With 8 bases removed from V and 1 base from J, the gap between germline ends came to 11 bases. Study-wide points: The CD4+ and CD8+ T cells in the blood had expanded clonally by week 6 at 0.1 to 3.0 mg/kg. Averaging showed that CD8+ T cells had more expanded clones than CD4+ did.

About this clone: What it binds is not known.

Libraries were prepared by immunoSEQ multiplex PCR; TCRdb keeps only in-frame clonotypes and omits some of them. The sample lists some 43,000 clones; just under 90% were seen once. The clonotype originates from an adult with an advanced solid tumor such as melanoma, head and neck, liver or kidney cancer. Here the sequenced sample was CD4+ or CD8+ T cells sorted from blood, taken in a trial of the OX40 agonist ivuxolimab. The chain uses TRBV4-2 and TRBJ1-1; no clear D gene. As DNA, the CDR3 is TGTGCCAGCGGTCCTTGGGGGAACACTGAAGCTTTCTTT. Amino acids: CASGPWGNTEAFF.